This entry features one TCR beta chain sequence. Its antigen is unidentified. Measured with immunoSEQ multiplex PCR; TCRdb has only the in-frame clones, and not every one. This table holds roughly 30,000 clones, under 95% found once. This record belongs to a study of T cells in localized non-small cell lung cancer. Findings and limits, study-wide: Because researchers sequenced only one region of the tumor, heterogeneity is still possible.

V lost 2 bases, J lost 7 bases, and 11 bases stayed unmatched. CDR1 and CDR2 from the germline V gene are SGHDN and FVKESK. The CDR3 is 17 amino acids. The chain is built from TRBV14 and TRBJ2-3, with TRBD2 matching over 11 bases. The receptor comes from a woman aged 35 to 70 with stage I lung adenocarcinoma. Here the sequenced sample was peripheral blood, taken before any cancer treatment. For the CDR3, the DNA is TGTGCCAGCAGCCAATCCGCGGGGGCTAGCGGGAGGAATACGCAGTATTTT. As protein: CASSQSAGASGRNTQYF.